Shown below are 6 T cell receptor beta chains from a single sample sequenced in a study of Tregs in tolerant kidney transplant recipients. TCRdb's copy holds only in-frame clones and misses some; the assay was immunoSEQ multiplex PCR. The repertoire consists of roughly 99,000 clones, with more than 85% occurring once and the leading ten covering 0.46%. The source material was CD4+ T cells from blood, sampled before the transplant. All receptors come from a human donor who received a combined kidney and bone marrow transplant.

This chain links TRBV5-8 with TRBJ2-1; D call uncertain. V lost 0 bases and J 0 bases, leaving 13 bases between the germline ends. The germline gives CDR1 SGHTS, CDR2 YDEGEE. CDR3 length: 17 amino acids. CDR3 in amino acids: CASSLVWSVSSYNEQFF. The CDR3 DNA reads TGTGCCAGCAGCTTGGTTTGGAGCGTAAGCTCCTACAATGAGCAGTTCTTC.

The V call is TRBV7-9, the J call TRBJ2-1; 7 positions match TRBD2. Germline lookup yields CDR1 SEHNR and CDR2 FQNEAQ (reference sequence). The CDR3 extends over 17 amino acids. The V segment lost 10 bases and the J segment 7 bases; nucleotides outside the gene matches: 22. The CDR3 sequence: CATLRASGKEVGNEQFF. The CDR3 DNA follows: TGTGCCACCCTTAGGGCTAGCGGAAAAGAGGTGGGAAATGAGCAGTTCTTC.

The chain uses TRBV5-5 and TRBJ1-5; 9 bases agree with TRBD1. CDR1 SGHKS and CDR2 YYEKEE come from the germline V gene (reference sequence). The CDR3 runs to 15 residues. V was clipped by 4 bases and J by 5 bases; unmatched bases: 7. DNA of the CDR3: TGTGCCAGCAGCCCCGGGACAGGGATGTATCAGCCCCAGCATTTT. Encoded protein: CASSPGTGMYQPQHF.

This rearrangement joins TRBV6-6 to TRBJ1-1, with D possibly being TRBD1 (6 bases). The CDR3 spans 14 residues. CDR1 is MNHNY and CDR2 is SVGAGI in the germline V gene (reference sequence). Trimming pared 6 bases from V and 1 base from J, leaving 12 bases between. CDR3 in amino acids: CASRVRGRNTEAFF. CDR3 bases: TGTGCCAGCAGGGTCAGGGGCCGGAACACTGAAGCTTTCTTT.

This clone was counted a single time. V usage is TRBV7-9 and J usage is TRBJ1-1; D is unresolved. V lost 6 bases and J lost 2, with 16 bases in between. This CDR3 is built from 15 residues. Germline V lookup: CDR1 SEHNR, CDR2 FQNEAQ (reference sequence). The DNA of the CDR3 is TGTGCCAGCAGTACGAAGCGGGGATTAAACACTGAAGCTTTCTTT. It specifies CASSTKRGLNTEAFF.

This clone showed up just once. The chain couples TRBV10-3 to TRBJ2-1; TRBD2 agrees at 11 bases. The germline gives CDR1 ENHRY, CDR2 SYGVKD. The CDR3 is made up of 18 amino acids. V trimming: 0 bases; J trimming: 1 base; junction bases outside the gene matches: 5. The CDR3 DNA reads TGTGCCATCAGTGAGTCGCTAGCGGGAGGTCGTTCCTACAATGAGCAGTTCTTC. It yields the protein CAISESLAGGRSYNEQFF.